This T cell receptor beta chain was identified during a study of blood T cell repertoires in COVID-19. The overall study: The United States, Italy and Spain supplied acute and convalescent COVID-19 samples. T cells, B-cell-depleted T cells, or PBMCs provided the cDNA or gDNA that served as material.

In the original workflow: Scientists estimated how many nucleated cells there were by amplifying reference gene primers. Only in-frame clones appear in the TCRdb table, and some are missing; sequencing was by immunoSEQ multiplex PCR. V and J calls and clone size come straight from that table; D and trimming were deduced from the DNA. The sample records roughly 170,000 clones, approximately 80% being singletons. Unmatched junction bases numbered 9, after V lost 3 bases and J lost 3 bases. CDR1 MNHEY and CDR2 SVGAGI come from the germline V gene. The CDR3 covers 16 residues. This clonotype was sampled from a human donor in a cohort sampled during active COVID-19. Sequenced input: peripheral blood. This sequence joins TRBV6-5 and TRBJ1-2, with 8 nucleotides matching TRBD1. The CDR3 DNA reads TGTGCCAGCAGTTATTCCCTGACAGGGGATGACTATGGCTACACCTTC. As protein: CASSYSLTGDDYGYTF.